These 30 T cell receptor beta chains originate from one sample sequenced in a study of control samples from healthy donors and cancer patients. Profiling relied on immunoSEQ multiplex PCR, and the TCRdb table lists in-frame clones only, not all of them. The table lists over 110,000 clones, about 88% of them singletons. Sequencing input: blood. The receptors were sampled from a woman in her thirties in good health.

This chain joins TRBV3-1 (or the pseudogene TRBV3-2) and TRBJ1-2; the match to TRBD1 covers 7 bases. CDR1 is LGHDT and CDR2 is YNNKEL in the germline V gene (reference sequence). This CDR3 region has 15 residues. V gave up 0 bases and J gave up 5 bases; unmatched junction bases: 6. The CDR3, as DNA: TGTGCCAGCAGCCAAGAGTACAGGGGAGGGTATGGCTACACCTTC. This gives the protein CASSQEYRGGYGYTF.

The chain uses TRBV19 and TRBJ1-1, with D uncertain. CDR1 and CDR2 (germline): LNHDA, SQIVND (reference sequence). CDR3 length equals 13 residues. The V end lost 5 bases, the J end lost 6 bases, and 13 bases lay between the germline ends. CDR3 loop: CASSSPLPPEAFF. The DNA of the CDR3 is TGTGCCAGTAGTTCCCCCCTTCCCCCTGAAGCTTTCTTT. The full variable domain, rest sourced from reference TRBV19 and TRBJ1-1, is DGGITQSPKYLFRKEGQNVTLSCEQNLNHDAMYWYRQDPGQGLRLIYYSQIVNDFQKGDIAEGYSVSREKKESFPLTVTSAQKNPTAFYLCASSSPLPPEAFFGQGTRLTVV.

The CDR3 region has the DNA TGTGCCACCGGGCGGGGAGGCTCCAACTATGGCTACACCTTC. Amino acids: CATGRGGSNYGYTF. This sequence joins TRBV5-5 and TRBJ1-2; the D is unclear. The CDR3 runs to 14 residues. Germline V gene lookup returns CDR1 SGHKS and CDR2 YYEKEE (reference sequence). With 9 bases removed from V and 2 bases from J, the gap between germline ends came to 17 bases.

The V call is TRBV28, the J call TRBJ1-2; D is uncertain. V lost 6 bases to trimming and J lost 4 bases, with 15 bases between them. Germline loops: CDR1 MDHEN, CDR2 SYDVKM. The CDR3 is 14 residues long. CDR3 sequence: CASSEPRTGYGYTF. In DNA form, the CDR3 reads TGTGCCAGCAGCGAACCTAGGACGGGCTATGGCTACACCTTC.

The chain uses TRBV10-3 and TRBJ1-2; 7 bases match TRBD1. Germline V CDR1 and CDR2: ENHRY, SYGVKD. The CDR3 extends over 14 amino acids. V trimming: 1 base; J trimming: 8 bases; junction bases outside the gene matches: 7. This CDR3 is CAISEFEGAGGYTF. The DNA for the CDR3 is TGTGCCATCAGTGAGTTCGAGGGGGCAGGCGGCTACACCTTC.

The chain couples TRBV6-5 to TRBJ1-2; D is perhaps TRBD1 (6 bases). Germline CDR1 is MNHEY and CDR2 is SVGAGI. The CDR3 has 13 amino acids. Trimming removed 2 bases at V and 2 bases at J, with 6 bases between. In DNA form, the CDR3 reads TGTGCCAGCAGTTACGACAGGAACTATGGCTACACCTTC. Protein sequence: CASSYDRNYGYTF.

The chain combines TRBV20-1 with TRBJ1-2; D is undetermined. The CDR3 covers 11 residues. The germline V gene encodes CDR1 DFQATT and CDR2 SNEGSKA (reference sequence). V was clipped by 1 base and J by 8 bases, with 8 bases between them. In nucleotides, the CDR3 is TGCAGTGCTAGAGCTCCAGAGGGCTACACCTTC. Translating it yields CSARAPEGYTF.

This rearrangement joins TRBV4-2 to TRBJ2-1; D is unresolved. This CDR3 has 16 residues. The V gene's germline CDR1 is LGHNA and CDR2 YNFKEQ. Trimming left V 1 base short and J 9 bases short, with 19 bases between. CDR3 nucleotides: TGTGCCAGCAGCCAAGGGCTCGGAGTTCTTAACGGTGAGCAGTTCTTC. Protein sequence: CASSQGLGVLNGEQFF.

The chain combines TRBV15 with TRBJ2-5; 8 bases fit TRBD1. The V and J ends lost 0 bases and 2 bases, in that order; junction bases with no gene match: 5. Germline CDR1 LNHNV, CDR2 YYDKDF (reference sequence). The CDR3 totals 16 residues. The CDR3 DNA reads TGTGCCACCAGCAGAGAGGCAGGGGGCCGGCAAGAGACCCAGTACTTC. Translation: CATSREAGGRQETQYF.

The V gene is TRBV7-2, the J gene TRBJ1-3, with 7 bases identical to TRBD1. J was trimmed by 4 bases and V by 6 bases; bases with no gene match: 6. Germline V gives CDR1 SGHTA, CDR2 FQGNSA. CDR3 size: 14 residues. The CDR3, as DNA: TGTGCCAGCAGAGAGACAGGGCCCGGAAACACCATATATTTT. Translating it yields CASRETGPGNTIYF.

This clone was observed a single time. This sequence joins TRBV20-1 and TRBJ1-2; D is uncertain. CDR1 DFQATT and CDR2 SNEGSKA come from the germline V gene (reference sequence). There are 11 residues in the CDR3. The V end was cut by 4 bases, the J end by 6 bases, with 9 bases between. This CDR3 reads CSAKFIDGYTF. In nucleotides, the CDR3 is TGCAGTGCTAAATTCATAGATGGCTACACCTTC.

The chain recombines TRBV7-9 with TRBJ2-7; D is unresolved. CDR1 is SEHNR and CDR2 is FQNEAQ in the germline V gene (reference sequence). The V end was cut by 3 bases, the J end by 6 bases, with 9 bases between. This CDR3 is built from 12 residues. CDR3 in DNA: TGTGCCAGCAGCTTCTCTACGCTCGAGCAGTACTTC. Amino acids: CASSFSTLEQYF.

The chain uses TRBV6-1 and TRBJ2-7; D may be TRBD1 (6 bases). The V gene lost 3 bases and the J gene lost 0 bases, with 12 bases spanning the gap. The V gene's germline CDR1 is MNHNS and CDR2 SASEGT. The CDR3 has 15 amino acids. CDR3 sequence (DNA): TGTGCCAGCAGTGATCGGGGACAAATCTCCTACGAGCAGTACTTC. Translating it yields CASSDRGQISYEQYF.

The V and J genes are TRBV5-4 and TRBJ2-3; 7 nucleotides line up with TRBD2. The CDR3 is 15 residues long. J lost 2 bases, V lost 3 bases, and 6 bases had no gene match. From germline, CDR1 is SGHNT and CDR2 YYREEE (reference sequence). CDR3 in amino acids: CASSWEGRATDTQYF. CDR3 nucleotide sequence: TGTGCCAGCAGCTGGGAGGGCAGGGCCACAGATACGCAGTATTTT.

The V call is TRBV3-1 (or the pseudogene TRBV3-2), the J call TRBJ2-2, with D perhaps matching TRBD2 (6 bases). This CDR3 is 13 amino acids long. Germline V gives CDR1 LGHDT, CDR2 YNNKEL (reference sequence). Trimming left V 6 bases short and J 7 bases short, with 12 bases between. The DNA of the CDR3 is TGTGCCAGCAGACATGGAGGGCGCGGGGAGCTGTTTTTT. It translates to CASRHGGRGELFF.

The chain is built from TRBV7-3 and TRBJ2-3; D is perhaps TRBD2 (6 bases). The CDR3 is made up of 13 amino acids. In germline, CDR1 is SGHTA, CDR2 FQGTGA. Trimming removed 1 base at V and 5 bases at J, with 7 bases between. Here the CDR3 reads CASSLNGRDTQYF. In DNA, the CDR3 is TGTGCCAGCAGCTTAAACGGGAGAGATACGCAGTATTTT.

The gene calls are TRBV7-9 and TRBJ1-1; weak D call: TRBD1 (5 bases). CDR3 length: 13 amino acids. V was cut by 8 bases and J by 2 bases, with 12 bases left in between. Germline-derived CDR1 and CDR2 are SEHNR and FQNEAQ (reference sequence). CDR3 region: CASGVDRNTEAFF. The CDR3 DNA sequence: TGTGCCAGCGGGGTCGACAGAAACACTGAAGCTTTCTTT. The complete variable domain, with remaining parts taken from reference TRBV7-9 and TRBJ1-1, reads DTGVSQNPRHKITKRGQNVTFRCDPISEHNRLYWYRQTLGQGPEFLTYFQNEAQLEKSRLLSDRFSAERPKGSFSTLEIQRTEQGDSAMYLCASGVDRNTEAFFGQGTRLTVV.

The chain uses TRBV9 and TRBJ1-4; the D gene is possibly TRBD1 (5 bases). Germline CDR1 SGDLS, CDR2 YYNGEE. The CDR3 consists of 16 residues. Trimming left V 0 bases short and J 6 bases short, with 15 bases between. The CDR3 here is CASSVEDRVGDEKLFF. The CDR3, as DNA: TGTGCCAGCAGCGTAGAGGATCGGGTGGGGGATGAAAAACTGTTTTTT.

The V gene is TRBV5-1, the J gene TRBJ2-3, with D maybe TRBD2 (5 bases). The germline V gene has CDR1 SGHRS and CDR2 YFSETQ. V dropped 3 bases and J dropped 10 bases, with 12 bases sitting between them. The CDR3 is made up of 12 amino acids. CDR3 protein: CASSSDLRAQYF. The CDR3, as DNA: TGCGCCAGCAGCTCGGACTTGAGGGCGCAGTATTTT.

This chain uses TRBV13 with TRBJ2-7; 7 bases are shared with TRBD1. Trimming cost V 4 bases and J 2 bases; bases outside gene matches: 5. The CDR3 length is 14 residues. Germline V gene sequence: CDR1 PRHDT, CDR2 FYEKMQ (reference sequence). The CDR3 DNA is TGTGCCAGCAGCTGGACAGGCGTCCCCTACGAGCAGTACTTC. Translating it yields CASSWTGVPYEQYF.

The chain couples TRBV3-1 (or the pseudogene TRBV3-2) to TRBJ2-7; 10 bases are a match to TRBD1. After removal of 0 bases from V and 5 bases from J, the junction contained 7 bases not matched to a gene. This CDR3 has 16 amino acids. Germline V CDR1 and CDR2: LGHDT, YNNKEL (reference sequence). The CDR3 spells CASSQDGGQGWNEQYF. The DNA of the CDR3 is TGTGCCAGCAGCCAAGATGGGGGACAGGGGTGGAACGAGCAGTACTTC.

The V gene is TRBV3-1 (or the pseudogene TRBV3-2), the J gene TRBJ2-1; TRBD2 matches at 9 bases. V shed 1 base and J 6 bases; nucleotides not matched to a gene: 7. The CDR3 has 16 amino acids. Per germline, CDR1 LGHDT and CDR2 YNNKEL (reference sequence). Here the CDR3 reads CASSQVGGRAVNEQFF. The DNA for the CDR3 is TGTGCCAGCAGCCAAGTGGGCGGGAGGGCCGTCAATGAGCAGTTCTTC.

The CDR3 here is CASSLTCSVAGGTPYEQYF. For the CDR3, the DNA is TGTGCCAGCAGCCTCACGTGTTCGGTCGCGGGAGGCACCCCCTACGAGCAGTACTTC. V usage is TRBV7-9 and J usage is TRBJ2-7; 8 bases match TRBD2. The V gene end was trimmed by 5 bases and the J gene end by 2 bases; junction bases not matched to a gene: 20. The CDR3 totals 19 residues. Germline CDR1 reads SEHNR; CDR2 reads FQNEAQ (reference sequence).

A single count supports this clone. The chain uses TRBV18 and TRBJ1-1; D perhaps matches TRBD1 (5 bases). Germline assignment: CDR1 KGHSH and CDR2 LQKENI. Trimming took off 8 bases at V and 1 base at J, with 8 bases between the two ends. The CDR3 extends over 12 amino acids. As DNA, the CDR3 is TGTGCCAGCAGGGACTGGAACACTGAAGCTTTCTTT. This codes for CASRDWNTEAFF.

The V call is TRBV6-6, the J call TRBJ2-3; D tentatively reads TRBD1 or TRBD2 (5 bases each). The CDR3 contains 15 residues. Germline assignment: CDR1 MNHNY and CDR2 SVGAGI (reference sequence). Trimming shortened V by 3 bases and J by 1 base, and 11 bases separated the two germline ends. CDR3 sequence: CASSYDGTGTDTQYF. The CDR3 DNA follows: TGTGCCAGCAGTTATGACGGGACGGGCACAGATACGCAGTATTTT.

The genes are TRBV10-2 and TRBJ1-5, with TRBD1 as a possible D gene (5 bases). Germline loops: CDR1 WSHSY, CDR2 SAAADI. The V and J ends lost 3 bases and 0 bases respectively, with 12 bases between them. The CDR3 is made up of 16 amino acids. This CDR3 reads CASSEGAGDSNQPQHF. The CDR3 DNA sequence: TGCGCCAGCAGTGAAGGGGCAGGCGATAGCAATCAGCCCCAGCATTTT.

This clone has just one count. The J gene is TRBJ1-5, the V gene TRBV5-5; D remains unclear. Germline V lookup: CDR1 SGHKS, CDR2 YYEKEE (reference sequence). This CDR3 spans 15 amino acids. The V and J ends lost 1 base and 0 bases respectively, with 8 bases between them. The CDR3 nucleotides are TGTGCCAGCAGCTTGTGGCAGAATAGCAATCAGCCCCAGCATTTT. It specifies CASSLWQNSNQPQHF.

Here the CDR3 reads CASSYGASGTYEQYF. The CDR3 DNA is TGTGCCAGCAGTTACGGGGCTAGCGGCACCTACGAGCAGTACTTC. This chain links TRBV6-5 with TRBJ2-7; TRBD2 aligns across 7 bases. The V segment lost 2 bases and the J segment 2 bases; nucleotides outside the gene matches: 6. Germline-derived CDR1 and CDR2 are MNHEY and SVGAGI. The CDR3 consists of 15 residues.

The V call is TRBV30, the J call TRBJ1-2; 7 bases map to TRBD1. CDR1 and CDR2 (germline): GTSNPN, SVGIG (reference sequence). The CDR3 spans 13 residues. Trimming removed 3 bases from V and 7 bases from J; junction bases left unmatched: 8. CDR3: CAWRATGYPGYTF. The CDR3 DNA reads TGTGCCTGGAGAGCGACAGGGTATCCTGGCTACACCTTC. The full variable domain, its missing parts supplied by reference TRBV30 and TRBJ1-2, is SQTIHQWPATLVQPVGSPLSLECTVEGTSNPNLYWYRQAAGRGLQLLFYSVGIGQISSEVPQNLSASRPQDRQFILSSKKLLLSDSGFYLCAWRATGYPGYTFGSGTRLTVV.

The genes are TRBV28 and TRBJ1-2; D is possibly TRBD1 (6 bases). Per germline, CDR1 MDHEN and CDR2 SYDVKM. V lost 6 bases to trimming and J lost 8 bases, with 22 bases between them. This CDR3 is 15 amino acids long. Here the CDR3 reads CASSPTTGHSGGYTF. As DNA, the CDR3 is TGTGCCAGCAGCCCGACGACAGGCCACTCGGGAGGCTACACCTTC.